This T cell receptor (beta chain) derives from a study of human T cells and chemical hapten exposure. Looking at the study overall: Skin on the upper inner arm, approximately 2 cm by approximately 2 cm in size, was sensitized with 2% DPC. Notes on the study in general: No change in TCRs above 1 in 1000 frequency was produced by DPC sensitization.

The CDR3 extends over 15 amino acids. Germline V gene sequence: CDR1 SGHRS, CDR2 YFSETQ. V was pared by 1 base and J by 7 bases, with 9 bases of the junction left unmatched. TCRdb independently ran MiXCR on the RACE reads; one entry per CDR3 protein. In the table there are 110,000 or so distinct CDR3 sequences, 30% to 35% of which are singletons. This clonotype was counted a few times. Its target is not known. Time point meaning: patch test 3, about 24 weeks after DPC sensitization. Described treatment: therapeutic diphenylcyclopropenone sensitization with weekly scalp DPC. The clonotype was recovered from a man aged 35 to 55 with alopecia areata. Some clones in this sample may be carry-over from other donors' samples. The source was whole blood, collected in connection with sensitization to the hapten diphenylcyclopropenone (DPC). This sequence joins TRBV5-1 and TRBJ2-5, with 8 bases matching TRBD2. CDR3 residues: CASSLRAAREGTQYF. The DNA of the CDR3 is TGCGCCAGCAGCTTGAGAGCGGCACGGGAGGGGACCCAGTACTTC.